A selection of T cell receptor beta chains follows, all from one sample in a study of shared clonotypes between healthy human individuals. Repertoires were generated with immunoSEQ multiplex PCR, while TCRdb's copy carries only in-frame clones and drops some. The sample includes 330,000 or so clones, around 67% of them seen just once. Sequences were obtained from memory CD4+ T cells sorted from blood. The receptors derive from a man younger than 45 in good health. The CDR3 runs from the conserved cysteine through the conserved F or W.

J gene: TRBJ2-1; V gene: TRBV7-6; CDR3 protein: CASSFTGTGMHNEQFF
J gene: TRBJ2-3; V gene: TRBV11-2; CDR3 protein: CASSLVGGSTDTQYF
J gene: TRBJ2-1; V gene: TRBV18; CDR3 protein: CASSVRTGVDEQFF
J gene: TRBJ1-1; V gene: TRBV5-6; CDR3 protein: CASSNDRANTEAFF
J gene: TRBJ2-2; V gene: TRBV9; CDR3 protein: CASSVNRELFF
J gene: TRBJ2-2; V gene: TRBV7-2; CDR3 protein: CASSLISSGSYGELFF
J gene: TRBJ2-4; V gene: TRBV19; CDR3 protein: CASSMTGDKNIQYF
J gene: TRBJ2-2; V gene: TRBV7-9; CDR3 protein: CASSLGSLTGTTNTGELFF
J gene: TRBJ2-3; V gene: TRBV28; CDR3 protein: CASSLPPSDTQYF
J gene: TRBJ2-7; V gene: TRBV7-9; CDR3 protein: CASSSTSKYEQYF
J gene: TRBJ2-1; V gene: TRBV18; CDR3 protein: CASSPKTSGIYNEQFF
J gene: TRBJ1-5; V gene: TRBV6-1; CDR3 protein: CASSEEISGQPQHF
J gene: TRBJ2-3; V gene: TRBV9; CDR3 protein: CASSVGPNPGDTQYF
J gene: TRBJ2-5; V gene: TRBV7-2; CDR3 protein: CASSSVTSGRDTQYF
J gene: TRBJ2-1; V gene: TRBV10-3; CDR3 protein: CAISESTGLTKQFF
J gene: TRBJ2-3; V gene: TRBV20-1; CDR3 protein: CSVRRADTQYF
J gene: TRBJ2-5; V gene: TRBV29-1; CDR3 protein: CSVGQGGAVETQYF
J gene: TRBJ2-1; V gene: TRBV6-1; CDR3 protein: CASRKDSHNEQFF
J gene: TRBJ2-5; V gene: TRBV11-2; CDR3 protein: CASSFWGGHQETQYF
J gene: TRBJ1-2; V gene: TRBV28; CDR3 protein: CASSFLQGAGYGYTF
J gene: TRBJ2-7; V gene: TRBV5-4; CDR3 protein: CASSPVKGTSGNSYEQYF
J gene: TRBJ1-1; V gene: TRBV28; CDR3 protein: CASSLQGTEAFF
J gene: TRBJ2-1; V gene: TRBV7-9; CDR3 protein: CATLADSYNEQFF
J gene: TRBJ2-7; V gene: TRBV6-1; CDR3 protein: CASSDFPSGEQYF
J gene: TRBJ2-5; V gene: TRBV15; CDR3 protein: CATSIDPKETQYF
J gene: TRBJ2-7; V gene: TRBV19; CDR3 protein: CASAGTVSYEQYF
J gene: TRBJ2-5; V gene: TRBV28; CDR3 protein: CASLSRKSQETQYF
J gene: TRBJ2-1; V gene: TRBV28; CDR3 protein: CASRSGTTGRFNEQFF
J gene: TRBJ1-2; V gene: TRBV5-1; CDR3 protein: CASSQTSNYGYTF
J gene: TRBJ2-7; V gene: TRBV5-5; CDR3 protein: CASSLEGRHTHEQYF
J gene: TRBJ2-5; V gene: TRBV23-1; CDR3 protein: CASNPRTVQETQYF
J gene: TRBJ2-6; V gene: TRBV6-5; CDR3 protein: CASSSGRSGANVLTF
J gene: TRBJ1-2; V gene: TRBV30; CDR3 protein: CAWSVSFGSYGYTF
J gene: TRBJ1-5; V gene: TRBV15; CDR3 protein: CATSGEGQPQHF
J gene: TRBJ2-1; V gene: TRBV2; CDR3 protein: CASSGQGASHEQFF
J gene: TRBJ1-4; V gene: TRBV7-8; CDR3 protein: CASSPKRQATNEKLFF
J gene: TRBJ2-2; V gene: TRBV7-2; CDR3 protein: CASSLTSGSAGELFF
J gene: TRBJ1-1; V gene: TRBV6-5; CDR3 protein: CASRRGTNTEAFF
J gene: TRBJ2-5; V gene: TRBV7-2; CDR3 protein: CASSYNRGKETQYF
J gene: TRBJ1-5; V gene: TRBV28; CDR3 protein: CASSVWDRDNQPQHF
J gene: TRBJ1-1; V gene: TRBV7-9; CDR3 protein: CASSDRGGDRNTEAFF
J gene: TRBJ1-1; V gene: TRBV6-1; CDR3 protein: CASSPAHLEAFF
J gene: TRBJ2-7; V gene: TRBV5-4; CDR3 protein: CASGQVGLAGISYEQYF
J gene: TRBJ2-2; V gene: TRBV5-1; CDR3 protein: CASSLALRGQDAGELFF
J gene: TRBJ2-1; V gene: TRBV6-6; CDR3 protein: CASRTGSYNEQFF
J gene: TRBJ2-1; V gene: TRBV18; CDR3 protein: CASSPLASGSYNEQFF
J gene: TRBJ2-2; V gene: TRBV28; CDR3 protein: CASSFQGQGLTGELFF
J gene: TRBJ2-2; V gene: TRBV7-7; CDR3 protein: CASSLAPGDIGELFF
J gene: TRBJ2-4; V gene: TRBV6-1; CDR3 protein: CASSASNQNIQYF
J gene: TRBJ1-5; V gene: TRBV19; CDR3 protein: CASSIVRTGGQPQHF
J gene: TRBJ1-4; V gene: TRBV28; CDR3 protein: CASSLRTSTNEKLFF
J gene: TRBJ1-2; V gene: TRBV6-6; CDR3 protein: CASSYSLGMGGYTF
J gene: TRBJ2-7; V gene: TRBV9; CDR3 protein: CASSVAHGLEQYF
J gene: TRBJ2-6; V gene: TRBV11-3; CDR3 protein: CASSLKGTGALSGANVLTF
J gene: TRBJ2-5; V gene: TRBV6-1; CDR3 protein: CASSEPVQETQYF
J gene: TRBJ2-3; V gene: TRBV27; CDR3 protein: CASSTVDLTDTQYF
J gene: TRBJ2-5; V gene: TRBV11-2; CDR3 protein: CASSLRSSGSVETQYF
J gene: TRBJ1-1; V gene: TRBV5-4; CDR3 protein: CASSTGTVNTEAFF
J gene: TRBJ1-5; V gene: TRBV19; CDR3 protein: CASKQGFQPQHF
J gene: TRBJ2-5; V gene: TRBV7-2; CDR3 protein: CASSLSFGQKETQYF